The 30 T cell receptor beta chains given below trace back to one sample, sequenced in a study of blood T cell repertoires in COVID-19. Method: immunoSEQ multiplex PCR; TCRdb's copy keeps in-frame clones and lacks some. Of around 250,000 clones in the sample, 70% to 90% were seen once. Material: PBMCs or T cells enriched from blood (not recorded which). Receptors originate from a woman aged 50 to 60 who had recovered from COVID-19.

CDR3 residues: CASSLGQGWKTQYF. In DNA form, the CDR3 reads TGTGCCAGCAGCTTAGGGCAGGGGTGGAAGACCCAGTACTTC. V usage is TRBV7-8 and J usage is TRBJ2-5; D is perhaps TRBD1 (6 bases). The CDR3 consists of 14 residues. V was shortened by 1 base and J by 6 bases, with 12 bases between the two germline ends. The germline V gene encodes CDR1 SGHVS and CDR2 FQNEAQ.

The J gene is TRBJ2-1, the V gene TRBV11-1; the match to TRBD1 covers 7 bases. The V gene end was trimmed by 3 bases and the J gene end by 0 bases; junction bases not matched to a gene: 2. Germline CDR1 and CDR2: SGHAT and FQDESV (reference sequence). This CDR3 has 15 amino acids. The CDR3 loop is CASSLGQSSYNEQFF. Written as DNA, the CDR3 is TGTGCCAGCAGCTTGGGACAGAGCTCCTACAATGAGCAGTTCTTC.

The V and J genes are TRBV7-9 and TRBJ1-6, with TRBD1 matching 7 bases. This CDR3 is built from 17 residues. V lost 5 bases and J lost 0; bases outside the gene matches: 7. Germline V gives CDR1 SEHNR, CDR2 FQNEAQ (reference sequence). CDR3 in DNA: TGTGCCAGCAGCCCGCGAGGACAGGCCTCCTATAATTCACCCCTCCACTTT. Its translation is CASSPRGQASYNSPLHF.

V usage is TRBV5-4 and J usage is TRBJ1-4; D ambiguous. This CDR3 is 15 amino acids long. V lost 4 bases, J lost 4 bases, and 14 bases lay in between. Per germline, CDR1 SGHNT and CDR2 YYREEE (reference sequence). The CDR3 loop reads CASSKGGLLNEKLFF. CDR3 sequence (DNA): TGTGCCAGCAGCAAGGGAGGACTTCTTAATGAAAAACTGTTTTTT.

The chain is built from TRBV10-2 and TRBJ1-2, with 8 bases that match TRBD1. Trimming removed 3 bases from V and 4 bases from J; junction bases left unmatched: 4. The V gene's germline CDR1 is WSHSY and CDR2 SAAADI. The CDR3 has 14 amino acids. The CDR3: CASSDVGTGYGYTF. The CDR3 nucleotides are TGCGCCAGCAGTGACGTGGGGACAGGCTATGGCTACACCTTC.

The V and J genes are TRBV7-8 and TRBJ1-4, with a tentative D call TRBD1 (5 bases). The CDR3 is 15 amino acids. Trimming pared 1 base from V and 2 bases from J, leaving 8 bases between. Per the germline V gene, CDR1 is SGHVS and CDR2 is FQNEAQ. The CDR3 DNA is TGTGCCAGCAGCTTAGACAGGTTCACTAATGAAAAACTGTTTTTT. This translates into CASSLDRFTNEKLFF.

Only a few counts were recorded for this clone. This chain connects TRBV6-5 to TRBJ1-2; D gene unclear. This CDR3 comprises 13 residues. V was cut by 0 bases and J by 7 bases, with 9 bases left in between. Germline values: CDR1 MNHEY, CDR2 SVGAGI. The CDR3 DNA reads as TGTGCCAGCAGTTACTCGAGAGGCACTGGCTACACCTTC. Its protein product is CASSYSRGTGYTF.

J is TRBJ2-7 and V is TRBV2; 9 positions agree with TRBD2. Germline V gene data show CDR1 as SNHLY and CDR2 as FYNNEI. V lost 5 bases to trimming and J lost 2 bases; unmatched junction nucleotides: 4. The CDR3 contains 14 residues. Here the CDR3 DNA reads TGTGCCAGCAGTTTTAGCGGGAGCACCTACGAGCAGTACTTC. This translates into CASSFSGSTYEQYF.

The gene calls are TRBV6-2 or TRBV6-3 and TRBJ2-5; 10 bases line up with TRBD2. This CDR3 is built from 16 residues. Trimming at V came to 5 bases and at J to 3 bases, leaving 9 bases not matched to a gene. Germline CDR1 is MNHEY and CDR2 is SVGEGT. The DNA of the CDR3 is TGTGCCAGCAGTACCAGACTAGCGGGCGAGAAAGAGACCCAGTACTTC. Translated, it gives CASSTRLAGEKETQYF.

The chain links TRBV27 to TRBJ2-1, with 14 bases aligning to TRBD2. There are 20 residues in the CDR3. V trimming: 2 bases; J trimming: 6 bases; junction bases outside the gene matches: 15. The germline gives CDR1 MNHEY, CDR2 SMNVEV (reference sequence). In DNA form, the CDR3 reads TGTGCCAGCAGTTTAGCGTGGTCCAGGACTAGCGGGAGGTTAGGCAATGAGCAGTTCTTC. Its protein product is CASSLAWSRTSGRLGNEQFF.

This chain joins TRBV28 and TRBJ2-1; D ambiguous. Trimming pared 8 bases from V and 4 bases from J, leaving 12 bases between. The germline gives CDR1 MDHEN, CDR2 SYDVKM. This CDR3 is built from 13 residues. The CDR3 region is CASSARLYNEQFF. In DNA form, the CDR3 reads TGTGCCAGCTCAGCGAGGCTATACAATGAGCAGTTCTTC.

The genes are TRBV7-2 and TRBJ2-3; 9 nucleotides agree with TRBD1. From germline, CDR1 is SGHTA and CDR2 FQGNSA. The CDR3 is 16 amino acids. V lost 5 bases to trimming and J lost 1 base; unmatched junction nucleotides: 7. The CDR3 region has the DNA TGTGCCAGCAGCATCCCACGGACAGGGGGCACAGATACGCAGTATTTT. Amino acid sequence: CASSIPRTGGTDTQYF.

This clone was seen only a few times. Sequence at one end of the junction differs from germline and may be a read error. In nucleotides, the CDR3 is TGTGCCAGCAGCTTAGTTGGGACAGGCCCATTCAAATTC. Protein: CASSLVGTGPFKF. This chain uses TRBV7-8 with TRBJ1-2; 8 bases map to TRBD1. CDR3 length: 13 amino acids. Germline V gene lookup returns CDR1 SGHVS and CDR2 FQNEAQ.

The chain recombines TRBV30 with TRBJ1-1; weak D call: TRBD1 (5 bases). This CDR3 spans 15 amino acids. Between the trimmed V and J ends, which lost 2 bases and 1 base, there was a span of 14 bases. The V gene's germline CDR1 is GTSNPN and CDR2 SVGIG (reference sequence). Here the CDR3 reads CAWSYVGGTNTEAFF. The DNA for the CDR3 is TGTGCCTGGAGTTACGTCGGGGGAACGAACACTGAAGCTTTCTTT.

V is TRBV5-1 and J is TRBJ2-3, with D possibly being TRBD2 (5 bases). Germline assignment: CDR1 SGHRS and CDR2 YFSETQ. The ends were cut back, 4 bases at V and 0 bases at J, with 9 bases in the middle. The CDR3 is made up of 14 amino acids. The CDR3 sequence is CASSEGGSTDTQYF. The CDR3 DNA follows: TGCGCCAGCAGCGAGGGCGGGAGCACAGATACGCAGTATTTT.

The chain links TRBV5-8 to TRBJ1-2; D call uncertain. V was trimmed by 2 bases and J by 7 bases, leaving 12 bases between them. Germline V gene data show CDR1 as SGHTS and CDR2 as YDEGEE. This CDR3 has 13 amino acids. The CDR3, as DNA: TGTGCCAGCAGCTTTTCTTCCGCTACTGGCTACACCTTC. This codes for CASSFSSATGYTF.

V usage is TRBV11-1 and J usage is TRBJ2-1, with D tentatively TRBD2 (6 bases). The CDR3 runs to 14 residues. Trimming left V 7 bases short and J 8 bases short, with 18 bases between. From germline, CDR1 is SGHAT and CDR2 FQDESV (reference sequence). CDR3 bases: TGTGCCAGCACCCTCGCGGGGCTGACGGATGAGCAGTTCTTC. Amino acids: CASTLAGLTDEQFF.

The chain carries TRBV28 and TRBJ1-3; D remains unclear. With 5 bases removed from V and 9 bases from J, the gap between germline ends came to 14 bases. This CDR3 has 13 residues. Germline CDR1 and CDR2: MDHEN and SYDVKM. CDR3 amino acids: CASSREGKSTIYF. The CDR3 DNA reads as TGTGCCAGCAGTCGCGAGGGTAAAAGCACCATATATTTT.

The chain links TRBV6-4 to TRBJ1-5; D is uncertain. CDR3 length: 13 amino acids. The V end was cut by 3 bases, the J end by 7 bases, with 10 bases between. Germline V gives CDR1 MRHNA, CDR2 SNTAGT. The CDR3 region has the DNA TGTGCCAGCAGTGAGACTGAAGGCCAGCCCCAGCATTTT. The encoded protein is CASSETEGQPQHF.

The chain couples TRBV2 to TRBJ2-4; D is perhaps TRBD2 (5 bases). V was trimmed by 2 bases and J by 0 bases, leaving 17 bases between them. The CDR3 runs to 18 residues. The germline gives CDR1 SNHLY, CDR2 FYNNEI. CDR3 loop: CASSERTSAVLAKNIQYF. The CDR3, as DNA: TGTGCCAGCAGTGAAAGGACTTCTGCCGTTTTAGCCAAAAACATTCAGTACTTC.

The chain has TRBV19 and TRBJ2-3; the D is unclear. The V end lost 5 bases, the J end lost 7 bases, and 10 bases lay between the germline ends. This CDR3 is 12 amino acids long. The V gene's germline CDR1 is LNHDA and CDR2 SQIVND (reference sequence). The CDR3 reads CASSPDSYTQYF. The DNA of the CDR3 is TGTGCCAGTAGTCCCGACTCGTATACGCAGTATTTT.

The genes are TRBV7-9 and TRBJ2-1, with D possibly being TRBD2 (5 bases). V was clipped by 1 base and J by 3 bases, with 16 bases between them. The CDR3 contains 17 residues. Germline CDR1 is SEHNR and CDR2 is FQNEAQ (reference sequence). This CDR3 reads CASSLERLALLYNEQFF. The CDR3 region has the DNA TGTGCCAGCAGCTTAGAACGGCTAGCCCTCCTCTACAATGAGCAGTTCTTC.

The chain employs TRBV11-2 and TRBJ1-2; tentative D call: TRBD1 (6 bases). The CDR3 length is 13 residues. The V end lost 4 bases, the J end lost 4 bases, and 10 bases lay between the germline ends. Germline CDR1 SGHAT, CDR2 FQNNGV. CDR3 nucleotides: TGTGCCAGCAGCTACCGACAGGTCTATGGCTACACCTTC. As protein: CASSYRQVYGYTF.

The chain couples TRBV7-2 to TRBJ1-4, with D tentatively TRBD1 (6 bases). The CDR3 is 15 amino acids. Germline-derived CDR1 and CDR2 are SGHTA and FQGNSA. Trimming shortened V by 5 bases and J by 7 bases, and 17 bases separated the two germline ends. The CDR3 DNA reads TGTGCCAGCAGCCAAAGGGGGGGGAGAGTTGAAAAACTGTTTTTT. It specifies CASSQRGGRVEKLFF.

The chain is built from TRBV5-1 and TRBJ2-3; weak D call: TRBD1 (6 bases). Germline lookup yields CDR1 SGHRS and CDR2 YFSETQ. Trimming took off 2 bases at V and 4 bases at J, with 11 bases between the two ends. The CDR3 sequence is 14 residues long. CDR3 coding DNA: TGCGCCAGCAGCTTACAGGGTTTCCCAGATACGCAGTATTTT. It is translated as CASSLQGFPDTQYF.

This clone came up a few times. V usage is TRBV29-1 and J usage is TRBJ2-3; D gene ambiguous. Looked up from germline, CDR1 is SQVTM and CDR2 is ANQGSEA. The CDR3 is made up of 15 amino acids. Trimming pared 0 bases from V and 1 base from J, leaving 11 bases between. The CDR3 nucleotides are TGCAGCGTTGAAGATCTGAGGCATGGCACAGATACGCAGTATTTT. Its translation is CSVEDLRHGTDTQYF.

The rearrangement links TRBV7-9 to TRBJ2-1, with a weak D call TRBD1 (6 bases). Germline V lookup: CDR1 SEHNR, CDR2 FQNEAQ (reference sequence). V lost 6 bases, J lost 9 bases, and 21 bases lay in between. The CDR3 has 15 residues. CDR3 residues: CASSRTGIFWAEQFF. CDR3 nucleotide sequence: TGTGCCAGCAGTCGCACAGGGATCTTTTGGGCTGAGCAGTTCTTC.

The chain employs TRBV20-1 and TRBJ1-1, with D possibly matching TRBD1 (6 bases). The ends were cut back, 3 bases at V and 8 bases at J, with 10 bases in the middle. This CDR3 is built from 11 residues. The V gene's germline CDR1 is DFQATT and CDR2 SNEGSKA (reference sequence). The CDR3 spells CSASTGTEAFF. Here the CDR3 DNA reads TGCAGTGCTAGTACCGGGACAGAAGCTTTCTTT.

This clone appeared once. The genes are TRBV28 and TRBJ1-5, with a tentative D call TRBD1 (6 bases). The CDR3 contains 18 residues. CDR1 is MDHEN, CDR2 SYDVKM, per germline. Between the trimmed V and J ends, which lost 3 bases and 0 bases, there was a span of 18 bases. The CDR3 loop reads CASSFPPGGPYSNQPQHF. DNA of the CDR3: TGTGCCAGCAGTTTCCCACCCGGGGGGCCATATAGCAATCAGCCCCAGCATTTT.

The chain carries TRBV25-1 and TRBJ2-7; TRBD1 aligns across 10 bases. CDR1 is MGHDK, CDR2 SYGVNS, per germline. The V segment lost 6 bases and the J segment 6 bases; nucleotides outside the gene matches: 5. This CDR3 comprises 13 residues. DNA for the CDR3: TGTGCCAGCAGCAGACAGGGGGCTGGCGAGCAGTACTTC. Translated: CASSRQGAGEQYF.